The clone carrying this TCR beta chain has a single count. In assigning cohorts, the study relied on participant-reported clinical history. Two consecutive negative NP/OP PCR tests, clearance, or resolved symptoms defined Cohort 3 recovery. Method: immunoSEQ multiplex PCR; TCRdb's copy keeps in-frame clones and lacks some. The table includes 250,000 or so clones, about 85% detected once. This specimen comes from a study of blood T cell repertoires in COVID-19. Whole-study context: The analysed material was cDNA or gDNA that came from T cells, B-cell-depleted T cells, or PBMCs.

The CDR3 length is 14 residues. This TCR came from a young man who had recovered from COVID-19. The J gene is TRBJ2-2, the V gene TRBV7-5; TRBD2, the table's D call, was not compared with the DNA. TRBV7-5 is a recognized pseudogene. Material: PBMCs or T cells enriched from blood (not recorded which). In DNA form, the CDR3 reads TGTGCCATCATCGGGGTTCGAGGAGTCGGGGAGCTGTTTTTT. Translating gives CAIIGVRGVGELFF.